This passage covers 6 T cell receptor beta chains from one sample sequenced in a study of beta chain features in type 1 diabetes. Expressed TCRB transcripts were sequenced because the isolated RNA had all been reverse transcribed beforehand. Only in-frame clones appear in the TCRdb table, and some are missing; sequencing was by immunoSEQ multiplex PCR. Found here are approximately 300,000 clones, approximately 9.9% of them singletons; the top ten hold about 0.015%. Sequenced input: naive CD4+ T cells from blood. The receptors originated from a woman between 25 and 40 years old in good health.

This clone was seen only a few times. V is TRBV15 and J is TRBJ2-3, with TRBD2 identical over 11 bases. The trim removed 9 bases at V and 2 bases at J, leaving 13 bases unmatched. Germline V gives CDR1 LNHNV, CDR2 YYDKDF (reference sequence). The CDR3 runs 17 residues. CDR3 protein: CATTPDQLAGDTDTQYF. The DNA for the CDR3 is TGTGCCACAACGCCCGACCAACTAGCGGGAGACACAGATACGCAGTATTTT.

The chain couples TRBV4-3 to TRBJ2-7; a possible D gene is TRBD2 (5 bases). Germline V gene sequence: CDR1 LGHNA, CDR2 YSLEER. The V end lost 0 bases, the J end lost 6 bases, and 9 bases lay between the germline ends. This CDR3 region has 13 residues. CDR3 in DNA: TGCGCCAGCAGCCAAGACCTAGCTGGCGAGCAGTACTTC. As protein: CASSQDLAGEQYF.

This clone was detected a few times. The chain carries TRBV27 and TRBJ2-2; D might be TRBD1 (6 bases). This CDR3 spans 15 amino acids. V gave up 3 bases and J gave up 1 base, with 9 bases separating them. Germline V lookup: CDR1 MNHEY, CDR2 SMNVEV (reference sequence). The CDR3 DNA reads as TGTGCCAGCAGTTTCTGGGGACAGAACACCGGGGAGCTGTTTTTT. This gives the protein CASSFWGQNTGELFF.

The rearrangement joins TRBV27 to TRBJ2-2, with 7 bases fitting TRBD2. The CDR3 loop spans 16 amino acids. Trimming cost V 6 bases and J 2 bases; bases outside gene matches: 9. CDR1 MNHEY and CDR2 SMNVEV come from the germline V gene (reference sequence). The CDR3 sequence is CASRRGLGANTGELFF. Here the CDR3 DNA reads TGTGCCAGCAGACGTGGACTAGGCGCAAACACCGGGGAGCTGTTTTTT.

This clone was picked up a small number of times. V gene TRBV7-9 combines with J gene TRBJ2-5; no clear D gene. Germline V gene sequence: CDR1 SEHNR, CDR2 FQNEAQ (reference sequence). The CDR3 consists of 15 residues. Trimming shortened V by 4 bases and J by 0 bases, and 12 bases separated the two germline ends. CDR3 region: CASSSAALYQETQYF. The DNA of the CDR3 is TGTGCCAGCAGCTCCGCCGCGCTGTACCAAGAGACCCAGTACTTC.

This clone was picked up a small number of times. V gene TRBV28 combines with J gene TRBJ2-1; 12 bases line up with TRBD1. CDR1 is MDHEN and CDR2 is SYDVKM in the germline V gene. The CDR3 contains 15 residues. With 3 bases clipped from V and 10 bases from J, the junction kept 7 bases outside the gene matches. The chain's CDR3 is CASSLPGTGGGEQFF. The CDR3 bases are TGTGCCAGCAGTTTGCCCGGGACAGGGGGCGGAGAGCAGTTCTTC.